This TCR beta chain was retrieved from a study of healthy donors' naive CD4 and CD8 T cells. As for the study in general: Donors, half of them female, were 20-25, 40-50 or 60-70 years old.

The V gene's germline CDR1 is LNHNV and CDR2 YYDKDF (reference sequence). Trimming stripped 7 bases from V and 0 bases from J, with 15 bases between. This CDR3 has 15 residues. A linear amplification protocol produced the TCR libraries from 400 to 550 ng of total RNA. TCRdb called the reads again in MiXCR, with one record for every CDR3 protein. The sample shows about 200,000 distinct CDR3 sequences, around 74% of them seen only once. This chain links TRBV15 with TRBJ1-1, with a tentative D call TRBD1 (6 bases). The specimen was naive CD4+ and CD8+ T cells sorted from blood, pooled from several donors. The sequence came from a pool of human donors in good health; the sample pools cells from several healthy donors. In nucleotides, the CDR3 is TGTGCCACCATAGACAGGCCCGCTATGAACACTGAAGCTTTCTTT. Encoded protein: CATIDRPAMNTEAFF.